This TCR beta chain was retrieved from a study of T cells after yellow fever vaccination (dated by TCRdb to the late 2010s). Describing the broader study: The SMART-Seq v4 Ultra Low Input RNA kit was used to prepare libraries from fractions with low cell numbers. Blood samples were taken at several timepoints before and after primary and secondary immunization, and bulk PBMC replicates and cell subsets were isolated. Two healthy male donors, one aged 18 to 30 and one aged 30 to 40 years, were included in the cohort. To track T-cell clones before and after primary and booster YFV17D yellow fever vaccination, bulk TCR alpha and beta repertoires were sequenced longitudinally. Beyond this particular receptor, the publication reports: A small fraction of clonotypes showed up in both the CD4 and CD8 compartments, probably as a result of convergent recombination. The secondary T-cell response was weaker than the primary response but faster, peaking on day 5 instead of day 15. After the booster, most clones that had expanded after primary vaccination were detected again (over 95% of CD4 and under 90% of CD8), suggesting broad maintenance of memory. Computational filtering was required because FACS-sorted repertoires could contain abundant contaminating clonotypes from the bulk population. Because only a couple of donors were included in the study, the extent to which the findings can be generalized is limited.

CDR3 length: 15 amino acids, cysteine to phenylalanine. Of the read, only the CDR3 DNA is kept; its 45 bases are in frame from base 1. In the germline V gene, CDR1 corresponds to MNHEY and CDR2 to SVGEGT. V and J are trimmed by 6 bases and 6 bases, and the gene matches miss 10 bases of the junction. Turning to this clonotype: The clone's antigen remains unknown. Base-call qualities are not available, and no considerably larger clone is one nucleotide away.

Synthesis of TCR cDNA relied on 5'RACE template switching, a step that introduced a universal primer site along with unique molecular identifiers. cDNA synthesis was primed from both the TCR alpha and TCR beta constant segments. Library amplification used two PCR steps, and the second PCR step added sample barcodes and sequencing adapters. Sequencing of libraries was done on Illumina HiSeq 2500 (2x100 bp) or NovaSeq (2x150 bp). Concerning the study's data processing: Demultiplexing of reads and collapsing into UMI consensus sequences were performed with MIGEC, and V(D)J alignment was carried out with MiXCR. Clonotypes responding to the vaccine were identified with edgeR on replicate PBMC samples, with the criteria of FDR below 0.01 and a log2 fold change above 5 up to day 15. Bulk clonotypes were assigned CD4 or CD8 identity according to which sequenced CD4 or CD8 repertoire held them at higher abundance. The public reads were quality trimmed at Q25 with fastp and then assembled into clones with MiXCR by TCRdb, keeping productive beta chains. Duplicate CDR3 protein sequences are folded into a single record with the most common DNA and genes. TCRdb's processing, not the study's, gives the V and J calls here. The sample profile shows 500,000 to 700,000 distinct CDR3 sequences; less than 20% of them were found once. Roughly 13% of the sample belongs to the ten largest clones.

Reading the label with the study, this specimen's treatment or condition is: live attenuated yellow fever vaccine strain. At each blood-draw timepoint, two biological replicates of bulk PBMCs were collected. PBMCs were isolated from peripheral blood using a standard Ficoll-Paque protocol. TriZol was used to extract RNA from bulk PBMCs, CD4 and CD8 fractions, and dextramer-positive and dextramer-negative fractions. This chain joins TRBV6-2 or TRBV6-3 to TRBJ2-2, with 7 middle bases fitting TRBD2. The TCR was taken from a man younger than 45 who received the YFV17D yellow fever vaccine. Sequences were derived from PBMCs, sampled 15 days after the yellow fever booster vaccination. The DNA sequence is TGTGCCAGCAGGCCTCGGGAGGCCGGAGCCGGGGAGCTGTTTTTT. This is translated as CASRPREAGAGELFF.